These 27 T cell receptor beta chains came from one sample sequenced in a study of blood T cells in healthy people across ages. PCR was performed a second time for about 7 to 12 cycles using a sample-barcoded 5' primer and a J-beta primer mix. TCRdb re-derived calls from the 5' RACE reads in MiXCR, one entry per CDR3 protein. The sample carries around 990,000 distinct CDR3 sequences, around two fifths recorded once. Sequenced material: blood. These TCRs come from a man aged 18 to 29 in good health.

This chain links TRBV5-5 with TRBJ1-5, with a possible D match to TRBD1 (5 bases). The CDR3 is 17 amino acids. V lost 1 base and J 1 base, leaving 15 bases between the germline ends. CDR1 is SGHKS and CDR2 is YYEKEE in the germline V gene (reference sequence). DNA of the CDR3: TGTGCCAGCAGCTTGTCATCCCCAGGGCCCAGCAATCAGCCCCAGCATTTT. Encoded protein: CASSLSSPGPSNQPQHF. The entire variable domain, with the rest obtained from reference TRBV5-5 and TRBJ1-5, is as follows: DAGVTQSPTHLIKTRGQQVTLRCSPISGHKSVSWYQQVLGQGPQFIFQYYEKEERGRGNFPDRFSARQFPNYSSELNVNALLLGDSALYLCASSLSSPGPSNQPQHFGDGTRLSIL.

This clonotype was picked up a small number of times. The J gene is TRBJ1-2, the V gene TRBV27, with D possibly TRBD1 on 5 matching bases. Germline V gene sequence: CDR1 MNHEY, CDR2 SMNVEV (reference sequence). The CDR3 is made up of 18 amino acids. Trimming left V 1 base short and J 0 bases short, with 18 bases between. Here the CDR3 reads CASSLWGTGLAPNYGYTF. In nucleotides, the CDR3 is TGTGCCAGCAGTTTATGGGGGACTGGTTTGGCCCCTAACTATGGCTACACCTTC.

In DNA, the CDR3 is TGCAGTGCTCATCCAGGAATTCCAGATACGCAGTATTTT. It translates to CSAHPGIPDTQYF. The rearrangement links TRBV20-1 to TRBJ2-3; D unresolved. Trimming removed 5 bases from V and 4 bases from J, with 13 bases in between. This CDR3 contains 13 residues. Germline-derived CDR1 and CDR2 are DFQATT and SNEGSKA (reference sequence).

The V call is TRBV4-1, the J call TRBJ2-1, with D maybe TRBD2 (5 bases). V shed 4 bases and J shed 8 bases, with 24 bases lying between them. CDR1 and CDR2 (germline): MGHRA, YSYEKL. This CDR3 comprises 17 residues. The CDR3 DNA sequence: TGCGCCAGCAGCCGATCAGGCAGGTCTCTGGGAGTCGATGAGCAGTTCTTC. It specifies CASSRSGRSLGVDEQFF.

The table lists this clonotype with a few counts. The CDR3 DNA reads as TGTGCCAGCAGTTTAGTGTCCAGCGCCCTCGCCTACAATGAGCAGTTCTTC. Translated: CASSLVSSALAYNEQFF. V gene TRBV27 combines with J gene TRBJ2-1; no clear D gene. The CDR3 is made up of 17 amino acids. The germline gives CDR1 MNHEY, CDR2 SMNVEV (reference sequence). V gave up 2 bases and J gave up 2 bases, with 16 bases separating them.

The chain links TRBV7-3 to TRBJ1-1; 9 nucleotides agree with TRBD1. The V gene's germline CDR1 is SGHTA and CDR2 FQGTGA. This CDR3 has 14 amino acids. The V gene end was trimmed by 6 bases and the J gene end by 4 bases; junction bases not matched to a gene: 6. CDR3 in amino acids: CASSSQGASTEAFF. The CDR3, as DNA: TGTGCCAGCAGTTCACAGGGGGCGAGCACTGAAGCTTTCTTT.

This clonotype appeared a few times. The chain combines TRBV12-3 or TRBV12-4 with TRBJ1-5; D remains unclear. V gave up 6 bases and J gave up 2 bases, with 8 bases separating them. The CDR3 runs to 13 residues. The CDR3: CASSETRNQPQHF. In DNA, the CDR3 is TGTGCCAGCAGCGAGACACGCAATCAGCCCCAGCATTTT.

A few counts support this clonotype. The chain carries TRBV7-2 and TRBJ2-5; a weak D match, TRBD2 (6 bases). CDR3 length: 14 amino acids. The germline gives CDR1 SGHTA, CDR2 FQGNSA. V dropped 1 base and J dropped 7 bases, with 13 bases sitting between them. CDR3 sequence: CASSLEDYLGTQYF. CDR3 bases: TGTGCCAGCAGCTTAGAGGACTATCTTGGGACCCAGTACTTC.

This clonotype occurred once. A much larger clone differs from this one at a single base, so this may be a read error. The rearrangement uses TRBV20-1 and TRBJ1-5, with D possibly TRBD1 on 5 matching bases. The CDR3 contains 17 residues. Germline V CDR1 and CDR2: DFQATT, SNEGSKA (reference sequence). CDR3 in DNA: TGCAGTACTAGAGGGAGGGGTGCGGGAGATAGCAATCAGCCCCAGCATTTT. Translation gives CSTRGRGAGDSNQPQHF.

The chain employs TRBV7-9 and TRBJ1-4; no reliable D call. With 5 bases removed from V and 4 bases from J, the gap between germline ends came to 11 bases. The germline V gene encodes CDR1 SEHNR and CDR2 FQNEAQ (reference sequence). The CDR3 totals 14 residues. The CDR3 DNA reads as TGTGCCAGCAGCGAAGAGGACCTTAATGAAAAACTGTTTTTT. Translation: CASSEEDLNEKLFF.

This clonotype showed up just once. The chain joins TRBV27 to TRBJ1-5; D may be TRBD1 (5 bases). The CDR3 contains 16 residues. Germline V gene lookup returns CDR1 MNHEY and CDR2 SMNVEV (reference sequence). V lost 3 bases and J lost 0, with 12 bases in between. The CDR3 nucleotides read TGTGCCAGCAGTTTGTTGACAGAGTATAGCAATCAGCCCCAGCATTTT. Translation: CASSLLTEYSNQPQHF.

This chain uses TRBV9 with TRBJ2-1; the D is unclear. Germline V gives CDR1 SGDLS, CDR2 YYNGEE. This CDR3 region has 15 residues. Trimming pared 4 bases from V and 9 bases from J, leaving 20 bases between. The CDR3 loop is CASSPSNSPHGEQFF. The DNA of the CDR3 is TGTGCCAGCAGCCCATCAAATTCCCCTCACGGTGAGCAGTTCTTC.

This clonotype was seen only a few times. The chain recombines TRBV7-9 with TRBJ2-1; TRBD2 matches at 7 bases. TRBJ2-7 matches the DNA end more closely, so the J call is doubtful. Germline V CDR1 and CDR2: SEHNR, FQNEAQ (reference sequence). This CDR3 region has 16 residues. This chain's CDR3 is CASNRMRGTSYNEQYF. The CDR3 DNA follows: TGTGCCAGCAATCGAATGCGGGGGACCTCCTACAATGAGCAGTACTTC.

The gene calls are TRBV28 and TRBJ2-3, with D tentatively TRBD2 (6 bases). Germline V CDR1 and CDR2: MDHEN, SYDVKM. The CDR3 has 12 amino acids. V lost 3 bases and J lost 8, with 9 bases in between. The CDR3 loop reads CASSFSGGTQYF. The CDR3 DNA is TGTGCCAGCAGTTTTTCCGGGGGTACGCAGTATTTT.

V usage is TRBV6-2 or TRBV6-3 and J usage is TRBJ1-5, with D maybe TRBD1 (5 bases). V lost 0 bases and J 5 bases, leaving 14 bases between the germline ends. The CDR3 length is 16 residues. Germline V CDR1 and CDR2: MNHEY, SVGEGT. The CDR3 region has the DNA TGTGCCAGCAGTTACTCCCCCGGGGGGAGAGATCAGCCCCAGCATTTT. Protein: CASSYSPGGRDQPQHF.

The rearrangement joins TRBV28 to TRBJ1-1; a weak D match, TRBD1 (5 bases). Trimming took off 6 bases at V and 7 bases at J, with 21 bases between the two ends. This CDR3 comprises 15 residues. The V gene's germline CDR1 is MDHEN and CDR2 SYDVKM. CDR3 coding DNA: TGTGCCAGCAGCTCTAGGACGACAGATTTTGATGAAGCTTTCTTT. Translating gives CASSSRTTDFDEAFF. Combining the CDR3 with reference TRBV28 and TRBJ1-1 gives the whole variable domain DVKVTQSSRYLVKRTGEKVFLECVQDMDHENMFWYRQDPGLGLRLIYFSYDVKMKEKGDIPEGYSVSREKKERFSLILESASTNQTSMYLCASSSRTTDFDEAFFGQGTRLTVV.

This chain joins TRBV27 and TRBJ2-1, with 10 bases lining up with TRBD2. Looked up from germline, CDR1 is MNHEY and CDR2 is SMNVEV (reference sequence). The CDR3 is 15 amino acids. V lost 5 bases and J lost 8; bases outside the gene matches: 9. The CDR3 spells CASSPIAGGYDEQFF. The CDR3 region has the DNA TGTGCCAGCAGTCCGATAGCGGGGGGATATGATGAGCAGTTCTTC.

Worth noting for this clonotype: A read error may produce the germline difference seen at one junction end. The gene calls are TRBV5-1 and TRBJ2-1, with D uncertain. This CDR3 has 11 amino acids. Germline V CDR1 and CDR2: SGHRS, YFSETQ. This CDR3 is CAISFRDEQFF. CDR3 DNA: TGCGCCATCAGCTTTAGGGATGAGCAGTTCTTC.

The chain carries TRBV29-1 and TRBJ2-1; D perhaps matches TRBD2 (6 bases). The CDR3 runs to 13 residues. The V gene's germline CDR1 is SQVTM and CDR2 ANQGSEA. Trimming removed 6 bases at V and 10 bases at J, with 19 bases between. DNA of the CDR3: TGCAGCGTGGGGACTGTCGCGAACGGGGAGCAGTTCTTC. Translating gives CSVGTVANGEQFF.

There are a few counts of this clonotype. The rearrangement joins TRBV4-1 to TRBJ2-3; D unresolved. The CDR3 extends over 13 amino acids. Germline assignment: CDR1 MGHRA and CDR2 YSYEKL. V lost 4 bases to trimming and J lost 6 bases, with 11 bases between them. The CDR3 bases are TGCGCCAGCAGCCTTTACGACCAGGATACGCAGTATTTT. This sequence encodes CASSLYDQDTQYF.

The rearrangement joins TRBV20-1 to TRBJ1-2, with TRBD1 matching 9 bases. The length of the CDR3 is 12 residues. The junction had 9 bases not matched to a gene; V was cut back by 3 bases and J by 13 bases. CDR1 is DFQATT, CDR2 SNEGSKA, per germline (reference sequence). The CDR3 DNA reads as TGCAGTGCTAGGGGACAGGGACCCGATCCCACCTTC. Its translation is CSARGQGPDPTF.

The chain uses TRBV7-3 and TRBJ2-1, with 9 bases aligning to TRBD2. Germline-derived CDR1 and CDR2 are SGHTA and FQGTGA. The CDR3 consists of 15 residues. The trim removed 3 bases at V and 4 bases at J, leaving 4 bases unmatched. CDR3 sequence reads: CASSLRGGGYNEQFF. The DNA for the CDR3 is TGTGCCAGCAGCTTGCGGGGGGGTGGGTACAATGAGCAGTTCTTC.

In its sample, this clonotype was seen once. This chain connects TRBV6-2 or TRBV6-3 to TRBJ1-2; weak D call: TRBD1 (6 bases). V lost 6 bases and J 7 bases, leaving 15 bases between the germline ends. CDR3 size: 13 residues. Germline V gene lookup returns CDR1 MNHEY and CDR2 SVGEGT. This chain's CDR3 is CASRDPGHRGYTF. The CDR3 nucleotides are TGTGCCAGCAGAGACCCGGGACATCGTGGCTACACCTTC.

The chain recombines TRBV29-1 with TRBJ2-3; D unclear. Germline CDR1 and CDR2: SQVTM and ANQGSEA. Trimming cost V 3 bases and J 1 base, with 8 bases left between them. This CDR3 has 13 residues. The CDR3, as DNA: TGCAGCGTTGATAGCAGAGGCACAGATACGCAGTATTTT. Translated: CSVDSRGTDTQYF.

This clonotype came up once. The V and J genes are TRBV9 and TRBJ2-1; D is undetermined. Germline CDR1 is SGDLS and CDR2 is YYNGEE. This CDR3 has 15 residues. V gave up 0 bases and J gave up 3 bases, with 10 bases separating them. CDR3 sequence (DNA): TGTGCCAGCAGCGTAGGGTCTGTTAGCTACAATGAGCAGTTCTTC. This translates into CASSVGSVSYNEQFF.

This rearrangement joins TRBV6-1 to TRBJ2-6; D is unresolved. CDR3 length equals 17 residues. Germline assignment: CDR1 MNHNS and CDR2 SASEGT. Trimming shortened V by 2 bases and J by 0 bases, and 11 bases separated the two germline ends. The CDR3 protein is CASSEQPGRSGANVLTF. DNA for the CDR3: TGTGCCAGCAGTGAACAGCCGGGCCGCTCTGGGGCCAACGTCCTGACTTTC.

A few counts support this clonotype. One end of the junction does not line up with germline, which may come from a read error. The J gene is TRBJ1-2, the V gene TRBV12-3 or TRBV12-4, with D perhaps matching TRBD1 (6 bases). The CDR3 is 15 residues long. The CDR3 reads CASSLASGVTTGYTF. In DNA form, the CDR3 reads TGTGCCAGCAGTTTAGCGTCAGGGGTGACCACCGGCTACACCTTT.